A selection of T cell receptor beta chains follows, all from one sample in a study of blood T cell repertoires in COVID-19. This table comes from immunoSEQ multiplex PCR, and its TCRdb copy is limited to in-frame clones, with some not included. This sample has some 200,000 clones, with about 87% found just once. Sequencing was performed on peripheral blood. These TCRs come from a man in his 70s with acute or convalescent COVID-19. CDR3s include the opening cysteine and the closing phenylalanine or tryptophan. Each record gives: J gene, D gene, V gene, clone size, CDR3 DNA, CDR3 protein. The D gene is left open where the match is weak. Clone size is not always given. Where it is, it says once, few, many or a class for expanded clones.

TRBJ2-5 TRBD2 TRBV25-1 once TGTGCCAGCAGTGAATTGGGACTAGCGGGACCAGAGACCCAGTACTTC CASSELGLAGPETQYF
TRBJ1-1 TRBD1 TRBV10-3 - TGTGCCATCAGCAGACAGGGAGGCACTGAAGCTTTCTTT CAISRQGGTEAFF
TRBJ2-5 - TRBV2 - TGTGCCAGCAGACGGGAGACCCAGTACTTC CASRRETQYF
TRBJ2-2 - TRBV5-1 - TGCGCCAGCAGCTTGGCCGCAGTACCCGGGGAGCTGTTTTTT CASSLAAVPGELFF
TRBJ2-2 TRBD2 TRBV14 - TGTGCCAGCAGCCAAGGCGGACTAGCGGGAACCGGGGAGCTGTTTTTT CASSQGGLAGTGELFF
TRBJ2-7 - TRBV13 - TGTGCCAGCAGCTTAGGCCCGCCACGCGGCTACGAGCAGTACTTC CASSLGPPRGYEQYF
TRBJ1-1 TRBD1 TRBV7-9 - TGTGCCAGCAGCTCCGGACAGGGGGCGGGGGTCACTGAAGCTTTCTTT CASSSGQGAGVTEAFF
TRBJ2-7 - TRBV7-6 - TGTGCCAGCAGCTTAGCGCAAGAGGGTTACGAGCAGTACTTC CASSLAQEGYEQYF
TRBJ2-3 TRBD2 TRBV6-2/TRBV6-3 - TGTGCCAGCAGCCTGACTAGCTCCACAGATACGCAGTATTTT CASSLTSSTDTQYF
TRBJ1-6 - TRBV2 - TGTGCCAGCAGTGATCTGGGAGGAAGCTCCTATAATTCACCCCTCCACTTT CASSDLGGSSYNSPLHF
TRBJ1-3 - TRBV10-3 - TGTGCCATCAAGAAGAGCTCTGGAAACACCATATATTTT CAIKKSSGNTIYF
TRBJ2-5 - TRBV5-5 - TGTGCCAGCAGCTTTGTAGGGGAACGGGAGACCCAGTACTTC CASSFVGERETQYF
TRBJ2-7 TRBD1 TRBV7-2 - TGTGCCAGCAGCAGCCACCCGGGACAGTTTAGCTCCTACGAGCAGTACTTC CASSSHPGQFSSYEQYF
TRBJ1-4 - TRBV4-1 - TGCGCCAGCAGCCCTTCAATAGGGGATGGTAACGAAAAACTGTTTTTT CASSPSIGDGNEKLFF
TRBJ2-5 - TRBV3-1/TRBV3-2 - TGTGCCAGCGGGAGGGACACCCAAGAGACCCAGTACTTC CASGRDTQETQYF
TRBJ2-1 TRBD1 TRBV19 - TGTGCCAGTAGTATCCCCACCGTTATACAGGGGGACATCAATGAGCAGTTCTTC CASSIPTVIQGDINEQFF
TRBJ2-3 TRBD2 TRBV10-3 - TGTGCCATCAGTTCCCCGGGAGGACTAGCGGGAGGAACAGATACGCAGTATTTT CAISSPGGLAGGTDTQYF
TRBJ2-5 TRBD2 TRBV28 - TGTGCCAGCAGCTACCAAGGACTAGCGCGAGAGACCCAGTACTTC CASSYQGLARETQYF
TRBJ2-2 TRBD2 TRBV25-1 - TGTGCCAGCACTGCTAGCGGGAGTGGAGGCACCGGGGAGCTGTTTTTT CASTASGSGGTGELFF
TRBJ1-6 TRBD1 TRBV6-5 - TGTGCCAGCAATAGACGGCAGGGGGAGTCACCCCTCCACTTT CASNRRQGESPLHF
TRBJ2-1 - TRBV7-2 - TGTGCCAGCAGCTTAGGCGGAACTACCTACAATGAGCAGTTCTTC CASSLGGTTYNEQFF
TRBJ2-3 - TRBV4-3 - TGCGCCAGCAGCCAAGATCGCTCTATAGATACGCAGTATTTT CASSQDRSIDTQYF
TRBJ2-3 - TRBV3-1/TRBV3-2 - TGTGCCAGCAGCCCAAGCGGGCCCTTGGGCACAGATACGCAGTATTTT CASSPSGPLGTDTQYF
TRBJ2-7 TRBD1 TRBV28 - TGTGCCAGCATCCTGAGGGGACAGGGGGCCGACTACGAGCAGTACTTC CASILRGQGADYEQYF
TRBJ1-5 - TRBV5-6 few TGTGCCAGCAGCCGCCGGGAAACAACTTATAGCAATCAGCCCCAGCATTTT CASSRRETTYSNQPQHF
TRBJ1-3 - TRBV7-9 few TGTGCCAGCAGCTTTTATCCTGGAAACACCATATATTTT CASSFYPGNTIYF
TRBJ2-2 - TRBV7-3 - TGTGCCAGCAGCTCAGTGGCTGAGAACACCGGGGAGCTGTTTTTT CASSSVAENTGELFF
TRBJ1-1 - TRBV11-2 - TGTGCCAGCAGCCTCCTAGCGGTTGAAGCTTTCTTT CASSLLAVEAFF
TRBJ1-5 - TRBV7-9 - TGTGCCAGCAGCTTAGCGAAGGGCAGGGGAGGCAATCAGCCCCAGCATTTT CASSLAKGRGGNQPQHF
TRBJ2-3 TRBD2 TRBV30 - TGTGCCTGGAGTTCCACCGGGACTAGCGGGGTCCCGGCTACGCAGTATTTT CAWSSTGTSGVPATQYF
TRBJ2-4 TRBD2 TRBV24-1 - TGTGCCACCAGTGACCCACGAGCGGGGAGCATTCAGTACTTC CATSDPRAGSIQYF
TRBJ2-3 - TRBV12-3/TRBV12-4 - TGTGCCAGCAGAACGACTAGCACAGATACGCAGTATTTT CASRTTSTDTQYF
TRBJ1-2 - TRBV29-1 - TGCAGCGCCCCCGGGACTTCTGGTAGGGGTGCTGGCTACACCTTC CSAPGTSGRGAGYTF
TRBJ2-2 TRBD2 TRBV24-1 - TGTGCCACCAGTGACCCTAGCGGGGCCGGGGAGCTGTTTTTT CATSDPSGAGELFF
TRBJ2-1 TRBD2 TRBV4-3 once TGCGCCAGCAGCCAAGATGAAGTGGGCGGGAGGGCCAAGTATGAGCAGTTCTTC CASSQDEVGGRAKYEQFF
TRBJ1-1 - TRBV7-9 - TGTGCCAGCAGCTTAGAAGCTGGGAACACTGAAGCTTTCTTT CASSLEAGNTEAFF
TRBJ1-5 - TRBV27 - TGTGCCGCAGCCGCAGGGCTGAGTCAGCCCCAGCATTTT CAAAAGLSQPQHF
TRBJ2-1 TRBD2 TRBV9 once TGTGCCAGCAGCGTGGGTAGCGGGGGCTACAATGAGCAGTTCTTC CASSVGSGGYNEQFF
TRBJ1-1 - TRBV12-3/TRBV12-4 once TGTGCCAGCAGTTTTTCAGAGAACACTGAAGCTTTCTTT CASSFSENTEAFF
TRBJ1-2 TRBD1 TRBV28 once TGTGCCAACCGGGACAGGAACTATGGCTACACCTTC CANRDRNYGYTF
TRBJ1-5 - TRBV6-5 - TGTGCCAGCAGTTATTCCAGGAATAGCAATCAGCCCCAGCATTTT CASSYSRNSNQPQHF
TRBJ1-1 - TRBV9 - TGTGCCAGCAGCGTAGGAGGGACATTCACTGAAGCTTTCTTT CASSVGGTFTEAFF
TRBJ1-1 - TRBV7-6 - TGTGCCAGCAGCTTCGGCGGGAACACTGAAGCTTTCTTT CASSFGGNTEAFF
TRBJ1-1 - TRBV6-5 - TGTGCCAGCAGTTACTCGCGGGTCTTGGAAAACACTGAAGCTTTCTTT CASSYSRVLENTEAFF
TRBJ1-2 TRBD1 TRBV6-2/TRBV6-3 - TGTGCCAGCAGTTACGGTGGACAGGCTAACTATGGCTACACCTTC CASSYGGQANYGYTF
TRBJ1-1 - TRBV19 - TGTGCCAGTATTTCAGGAGGGTTACGGACTGAAGCTTTCTTT CASISGGLRTEAFF
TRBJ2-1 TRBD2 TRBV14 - TGTGCCAGCAGTCGACCGGGACTACTGCCCGTCCAGCAGTTCTTC CASSRPGLLPVQQFF
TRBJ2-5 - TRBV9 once TGTGCCAGCAGCGCCCAAGGGGCTAGCGTAATTGGAGAGACCCAGTACTTC CASSAQGASVIGETQYF
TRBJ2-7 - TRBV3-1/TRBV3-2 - TGTGCCAGCAGCCAACTAAATTACGAGCAGTACTTC CASSQLNYEQYF
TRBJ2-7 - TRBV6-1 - TGTGCCAGCAGTGAGGGGCGAGCCGGGCTTTACGAGCAGTACTTC CASSEGRAGLYEQYF
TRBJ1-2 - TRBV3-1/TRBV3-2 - TGTGCCAGCAGCCCCGACGGGAACTATGGCTACACCTTC CASSPDGNYGYTF
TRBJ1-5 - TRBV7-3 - TGTGCCAGCAGCGGCCGGACAAAACAGAGCAATCAGCCCCAGCATTTT CASSGRTKQSNQPQHF
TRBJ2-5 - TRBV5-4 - TGTGCCAGCAGCTCAATACCCCAGGGGACCGCAGAGACCCAGTACTTC CASSSIPQGTAETQYF
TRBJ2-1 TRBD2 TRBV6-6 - TGTGCCAGCACCCAAGGGCTAGCGGGAGTCTGGGAGCAGTTCTTC CASTQGLAGVWEQFF
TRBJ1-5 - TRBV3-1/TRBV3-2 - TGTGCCAGCAGCCAAGGGCCAGGGTTATATCAGCCCCAGCATTTT CASSQGPGLYQPQHF
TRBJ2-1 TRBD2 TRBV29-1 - TGCAGCGTTGAAGCCCGACTAGCGGGAATGCAGTTCTTC CSVEARLAGMQFF